These 17 T cell receptor beta chains share one sample of origin, sequenced in a study of blood T cell repertoires in COVID-19 (dated by TCRdb to 2018 to 2020). Receptor amplification or capture employed the immunoSEQ multiplex PCR assay. The table was pulled from immuneACCESS by TCRdb, which kept in-frame rearrangements only. Such tables lose some clones; where checked, under half of the loss comes from unresolved V genes, and the rest has no known cause. Present in this sample are some 97,000 clones, roughly 88% of which were seen just once. Of the sample, approximately 5.3% falls within the top ten clones. Sequencing was carried out using peripheral blood. All receptors derive from a human donor in a cohort sampled during active COVID-19.

The CDR3 here is CASSLSGDNQPQHF. CDR3 coding DNA: TGTGCCAGCAGCTTGTCAGGGGACAATCAGCCCCAGCATTTT. V gene TRBV5-4 combines with J gene TRBJ1-5, with a weak D call TRBD1 (6 bases). There are 14 residues in the CDR3. The V and J ends lost 1 base and 3 bases respectively, with 8 bases between them. Germline values: CDR1 SGHNT, CDR2 YYREEE (reference sequence).

The chain recombines TRBV11-2 with TRBJ2-2; TRBD1 is a possible D gene (6 bases). The CDR3 is 16 residues long. The V gene lost 7 bases and the J gene lost 2 bases, with 17 bases spanning the gap. Germline V gives CDR1 SGHAT, CDR2 FQNNGV. CDR3 sequence: CASTKRGWDNTGELFF. The CDR3 coding sequence is TGTGCCAGCACCAAGAGGGGGTGGGATAACACCGGGGAGCTGTTTTTT.

This clone has just a few counts. A junction end diverges from the germline sequence, so it may reflect a read error. The rearrangement joins TRBV5-6 to TRBJ2-7; 7 bases map to TRBD1. There are 14 residues in the CDR3. From germline, CDR1 is SGHDT and CDR2 YYEEEE. CDR3 region: CASSRTTGIYGQYF. In nucleotides, the CDR3 is TGTGCCAGCAGTCGGACGACAGGGATCTACGGGCAGTACTTC.

This chain uses TRBV7-9 with TRBJ2-2; D may be TRBD2 (6 bases). CDR1 is SEHNR, CDR2 FQNEAQ, per germline (reference sequence). CDR3 length equals 15 residues. Trimming pared 5 bases from V and 0 bases from J, leaving 10 bases between. In DNA form, the CDR3 reads TGTGCCAGCAGCGCGGGACTCTCGAACACCGGGGAGCTGTTTTTT. Translating gives CASSAGLSNTGELFF.

The V gene is TRBV11-2, the J gene TRBJ2-5; a possible D gene is TRBD1 (6 bases). Germline assignment: CDR1 SGHAT and CDR2 FQNNGV. V lost 0 bases, J lost 4 bases, and 12 bases lay in between. This CDR3 has 15 residues. The CDR3 spells CASSLDPRTAETQYF. The CDR3 nucleotides read TGTGCCAGCAGCTTAGATCCTCGGACAGCAGAGACCCAGTACTTC.

The table lists this clone with a few counts. V and J are TRBV7-9 and TRBJ2-2, with TRBD1 matching 7 bases. The germline CDR1 and CDR2 sequences are SEHNR and FQNEAQ (reference sequence). There are 16 residues in the CDR3. V was clipped by 4 bases and J by 4 bases; unmatched bases: 9. This chain's CDR3 is CASSSDRFLSTGELFF. CDR3 nucleotide sequence: TGTGCCAGCAGCTCGGACAGGTTTTTAAGCACCGGGGAGCTGTTTTTT. Full variable domain (outside the CDR3, taken from reference TRBV7-9 and TRBJ2-2): DTGVSQNPRHKITKRGQNVTFRCDPISEHNRLYWYRQTLGQGPEFLTYFQNEAQLEKSRLLSDRFSAERPKGSFSTLEIQRTEQGDSAMYLCASSSDRFLSTGELFFGEGSRLTVL.

V and J are TRBV27 and TRBJ2-5, with 7 bases that match TRBD2. Unmatched junction bases numbered 8, after V lost 1 base and J lost 0 bases. The V gene's germline CDR1 is MNHEY and CDR2 SMNVEV (reference sequence). The CDR3 runs to 17 residues. The chain's CDR3 is CASSLFGRREYQETQYF. The CDR3 DNA sequence: TGTGCCAGCAGTTTATTCGGGAGGAGAGAGTACCAAGAGACCCAGTACTTC.

The gene calls are TRBV6-5 and TRBJ1-2, with TRBD1 as a possible D gene (6 bases). The V end was cut by 4 bases, the J end by 5 bases, with 14 bases between. CDR1 and CDR2 from the germline V gene are MNHEY and SVGAGI. The CDR3 has 14 amino acids. The CDR3 loop is CASSFRTDKYGYTF. CDR3 nucleotide sequence: TGTGCCAGCAGTTTCCGGACAGACAAATATGGCTACACCTTC.

A few counts support this clone. The rearrangement joins TRBV4-3 to TRBJ1-6; D might be TRBD1 (6 bases). Germline CDR1 reads LGHNA; CDR2 reads YSLEER. The V end was cut by 0 bases, the J end by 10 bases, with 22 bases between. The length of the CDR3 is 18 residues. As DNA, the CDR3 is TGCGCCAGCAGCCAAGATTTAGGGGGTAGCACCCTGGCCTCACCCCTCCACTTT. Its translation is CASSQDLGGSTLASPLHF.

The chain links TRBV6-2 or TRBV6-3 to TRBJ2-3; 9 bases are a match to TRBD2. The germline V gene has CDR1 MNHEY and CDR2 SVGEGT. CDR3 length: 18 residues. With 2 bases clipped from V and 2 bases from J, the junction kept 11 bases outside the gene matches. CDR3 region: CASSYPVLTSGVTDTQYF. The CDR3 DNA is TGTGCCAGCAGTTACCCAGTCTTGACTAGCGGTGTCACAGATACGCAGTATTTT.

With regard to this clone: A read error may produce the germline difference seen at one junction end. The genes are TRBV6-5 and TRBJ2-7; tentative D call: TRBD1 (5 bases). This CDR3 is 11 amino acids long. The V gene's germline CDR1 is MNHEY and CDR2 SVGAGI. This chain's CDR3 is CASSQGQDPWF. CDR3 DNA sequence: TGTGCCAGCAGCCAAGGACAAGACCCTTGGTTC.

The chain has TRBV2 and TRBJ2-1; the match to TRBD2 covers 11 bases. Germline trimming cut 6 bases from V and 3 bases from J; bases unmatched to any gene: 7. In germline, CDR1 is SNHLY, CDR2 FYNNEI. The CDR3 length is 16 residues. CDR3 DNA sequence: TGTGCCAGCAGAACTAGCGGGAGAGGTTACTACAATGAGCAGTTCTTC. It codes for CASRTSGRGYYNEQFF.

This chain connects TRBV9 to TRBJ2-7, with 9 bases matching TRBD1. With 3 bases clipped from V and 4 bases from J, the junction kept 5 bases outside the gene matches. Germline CDR1 and CDR2: SGDLS and YYNGEE. This CDR3 comprises 14 residues. The CDR3 DNA sequence: TGTGCCAGCAGCGCCGACAGGGGGACATACGAGCAGTACTTC. Protein sequence: CASSADRGTYEQYF.

The chain joins TRBV6-5 to TRBJ1-2; 9 bases align to TRBD1. V shed 5 bases and J 2 bases; nucleotides not matched to a gene: 6. Germline lookup yields CDR1 MNHEY and CDR2 SVGAGI. There are 15 residues in the CDR3. The CDR3 region is CASSQRGTGNYGYTF. Here the CDR3 DNA reads TGTGCCAGCAGTCAAAGGGGGACAGGGAACTATGGCTACACCTTC.

V usage is TRBV28 and J usage is TRBJ2-7, with 8 bases fitting TRBD1. CDR3 length: 15 amino acids. Germline V lookup: CDR1 MDHEN, CDR2 SYDVKM. The ends lost 10 bases at V and 0 bases at J; junction bases unmatched: 11. The CDR3 coding sequence is TGTGCCACCGACAGGGGAGAAATAGACTCCTACGAGCAGTACTTC. Amino acids: CATDRGEIDSYEQYF.

This clone was found once. The genes are TRBV30 and TRBJ2-5; TRBD2 might be the D (7 bases). This CDR3 region has 16 residues. The germline gives CDR1 GTSNPN, CDR2 SVGIG (reference sequence). V was pared by 5 bases and J by 5 bases, with 24 bases between. CDR3 residues: CAWGGDIGLTRETQYF. CDR3 sequence (DNA): TGTGCCTGGGGGGGGGACATCGGTCTCACTCGGGAGACCCAGTACTTC.

A single count supports this clone. The J gene is TRBJ2-7, the V gene TRBV6-2 or TRBV6-3, with 9 bases matching TRBD2. The J segment lost 1 base and the V segment lost 0 bases, leaving 13 bases of the junction unmatched. CDR3 size: 19 residues. Germline CDR1 and CDR2: MNHEY and SVGEGT. For the CDR3, the DNA is TGTGCCAGCAGTTACTCGCGGGCTAGCGGGGTAGCTTCGTCCTACGAGCAGTACTTC. It encodes CASSYSRASGVASSYEQYF.